The sequence of this T cell receptor (beta chain) was determined in a study of cytomegalovirus exposure and HLA in healthy donors. V lost 1 base and J 4 bases, leaving 7 bases between the germline ends. CDR1 and CDR2 (germline): MDHEN, SYDVKM. The CDR3 has 13 amino acids. PCR employed 60 Vbeta and 13 Jbeta primers. Repertoires were generated with immunoSEQ multiplex PCR, while TCRdb's copy carries only in-frame clones and drops some. The sample lists 100,000 to 150,000 clones, roughly 82% seen once, with 4.2% in the top ten. The sequence derives from a male donor in good health and CMV-seropositive. J is TRBJ1-1 and V is TRBV28; D is ambiguous. The sample consisted of PBMCs. CDR3 DNA sequence: TGTGCCAGCAGTTTATCCTATTCCACTGAAGCTTTCTTT. The encoded protein is CASSLSYSTEAFF.